These T cell receptor beta chains were read from a single sample in a study of beta chain features in type 1 diabetes. Measured with immunoSEQ multiplex PCR; TCRdb has only the in-frame clones, and not every one. Among 250,000 to 350,000 clones listed, around 15% were seen once. Specimen: central memory CD4+ T cells from blood. The receptors were sampled from a man between 25 and 39 years old in good health. CDR3s include the opening cysteine and the closing phenylalanine or tryptophan. The D gene is left open where the match is weak. Clone size appears in some rows only: once, few, many, or a class for an expanded clone.

J: TRBJ2-3
V: TRBV7-2
size: few
D: TRBD2
CDR3: CASSPLGLATDTQYF
DNA: TGTGCCAGCAGCCCCCTAGGACTAGCCACAGATACGCAGTATTTT

J: TRBJ1-1
V: TRBV30
size: -
D: -
CDR3: CAWSPVGRANTEAFF
DNA: TGTGCCTGGAGCCCGGTGGGTAGGGCGAACACTGAAGCTTTCTTT

J: TRBJ2-1
V: TRBV6-1
size: many
D: -
CDR3: CASSELVNNEQFF
DNA: TGTGCCAGCAGTGAATTGGTCAACAATGAGCAGTTCTTC

J: TRBJ1-4
V: TRBV6-1
size: -
D: -
CDR3: CASSNREGKGEKLFF
DNA: TGTGCCAGCAGTAACCGAGAAGGAAAAGGTGAAAAACTGTTTTTT

J: TRBJ2-2
V: TRBV2
size: few
D: -
CDR3: CASSPYSSGELFF
DNA: TGTGCCAGCAGTCCCTACTCGAGCGGAGAGCTGTTTTTT

J: TRBJ2-5
V: TRBV6-6
size: -
D: -
CDR3: CASSLYRDLTGEYF
DNA: TGTGCCAGCAGTTTATACCGGGACTTAACTGGGGAGTACTTC

J: TRBJ2-4
V: TRBV15
size: -
D: -
CDR3: CATSRDRIAKNIQYF
DNA: TGTGCCACCAGCAGAGACAGGATAGCCAAAAACATTCAGTACTTC

J: TRBJ1-4
V: TRBV6-5
size: -
D: -
CDR3: CASSSEYPTNEKLFF
DNA: TGTGCCAGCAGTTCAGAGTACCCAACTAATGAAAAACTGTTTTTT

J: TRBJ1-1
V: TRBV14
size: -
D: -
CDR3: CASSQDWVYGAFF
DNA: TGTGCCAGCAGCCAAGATTGGGTCTATGGGGCTTTCTTT

J: TRBJ2-1
V: TRBV9
size: -
D: -
CDR3: CASSVLVTPSYNEQFF
DNA: TGTGCCAGCAGCGTCCTCGTCACTCCTTCCTACAATGAGCAGTTCTTC

J: TRBJ2-7
V: TRBV7-2
size: -
D: -
CDR3: CASSLQPVLQSYEQYF
DNA: TGTGCCAGCAGCTTACAACCCGTACTCCAATCCTACGAGCAGTACTTC

J: TRBJ2-3
V: TRBV6-6
size: few
D: -
CDR3: CASSYRGTDTQYF
DNA: TGTGCCAGCAGTTACCGGGGCACAGATACGCAGTATTTT

J: TRBJ2-3
V: TRBV11-2
size: -
D: -
CDR3: CASSPARGEADTQYF
DNA: TGTGCCAGCAGCCCTGCACGAGGGGAAGCAGATACGCAGTATTTT

J: TRBJ1-4
V: TRBV6-6
size: -
D: -
CDR3: CALGKLNEKLFF
DNA: TGTGCTTTGGGAAAACTAAATGAAAAACTGTTTTTT

J: TRBJ2-1
V: TRBV19
size: -
D: -
CDR3: CASSMGPNNEQFF
DNA: TGTGCCAGTAGTATGGGGCCAAACAATGAGCAGTTCTTC

J: TRBJ2-7
V: TRBV27
size: few
D: -
CDR3: CASSWSGRSYEQYF
DNA: TGTGCCAGCAGTTGGTCAGGGAGGAGCTACGAGCAGTACTTC

J: TRBJ2-1
V: TRBV10-1
size: few
D: -
CDR3: CASSDGGSSREQFF
DNA: TGCGCCAGCAGTGACGGGGGATCTTCCCGTGAGCAGTTCTTC

J: TRBJ1-5
V: TRBV6-5
size: few
D: -
CDR3: CASSPGGWNQPQHF
DNA: TGTGCCAGCAGCCCGGGAGGGTGGAATCAGCCCCAGCATTTT

J: TRBJ2-5
V: TRBV5-1
size: few
D: TRBD2
CDR3: CASNLAGGPGQETQYF
DNA: TGCGCCAGCAACCTAGCGGGGGGGCCGGGTCAGGAGACCCAGTACTTC

J: TRBJ1-4
V: TRBV11-2
size: -
D: TRBD1
CDR3: CASSSWPRTGKEKLFF
DNA: TGTGCCAGCAGCTCGTGGCCCCGGACAGGGAAGGAAAAACTGTTTTTT

J: TRBJ1-1
V: TRBV25-1
size: -
D: -
CDR3: CASSEAHSYTEAFF
DNA: TGTGCCAGCAGTGAAGCCCATTCCTACACTGAAGCTTTCTTT

J: TRBJ1-1
V: TRBV5-1
size: -
D: TRBD1
CDR3: CASSPSSTSGGRGTEAFF
DNA: TGCGCCAGCAGCCCCTCTTCGACGTCAGGGGGCAGGGGCACTGAAGCTTTCTTT

J: TRBJ2-5
V: TRBV6-6
size: -
D: -
CDR3: CASSYSMKGGETQYF
DNA: TGTGCCAGCAGTTACTCGATGAAGGGTGGCGAGACCCAGTACTTC

J: TRBJ2-5
V: TRBV6-5
size: few
D: TRBD1
CDR3: CASQGAQETQYF
DNA: TGTGCCAGCCAGGGGGCTCAAGAGACCCAGTACTTC

J: TRBJ2-5
V: TRBV11-2
size: -
D: TRBD2
CDR3: CASSLRWLAGGQETQYF
DNA: TGTGCCAGCAGCTTAAGGTGGCTAGCGGGGGGGCAAGAGACCCAGTACTTC

J: TRBJ2-7
V: TRBV7-2
size: -
D: -
CDR3: CASSVNVGQYF
DNA: TGTGCCAGCAGTGTTAACGTTGGGCAGTACTTC

J: TRBJ2-1
V: TRBV10-3
size: many
D: -
CDR3: CAISEFHEQFF
DNA: TGTGCCATCAGTGAGTTCCATGAGCAGTTCTTC

J: TRBJ2-3
V: TRBV7-2
size: -
D: TRBD2
CDR3: CASIPPSGRAFTDTQYF
DNA: TGTGCCAGCATCCCTCCCTCGGGGAGGGCCTTCACAGATACGCAGTATTTT

J: TRBJ1-6
V: TRBV6-6
size: few
D: -
CDR3: CASGTGDSPLHF
DNA: TGTGCCAGTGGGACGGGGGATTCACCCCTCCACTTT

J: TRBJ2-5
V: TRBV5-5
size: few
D: -
CDR3: CASSLRGVQETQYF
DNA: TGTGCCAGCAGCTTGAGGGGTGTACAAGAGACCCAGTACTTC

J: TRBJ2-2
V: TRBV27
size: -
D: -
CDR3: CASSPLSATGELFF
DNA: TGTGCCAGCAGCCCCCTCTCAGCCACCGGGGAGCTGTTTTTT

J: TRBJ2-4
V: TRBV11-2
size: -
D: -
CDR3: CASSPRGGRDIQYF
DNA: TGTGCCAGCAGCCCCAGGGGGGGTAGGGACATTCAGTACTTC

J: TRBJ2-1
V: TRBV11-2
size: -
D: TRBD1
CDR3: CATDSGTGAHEQFF
DNA: TGTGCCACCGACTCCGGGACAGGGGCCCATGAGCAGTTCTTC

J: TRBJ2-1
V: TRBV7-2
size: -
D: TRBD2
CDR3: CASSLGSGRANEQFF
DNA: TGTGCCAGCAGCTTAGGTAGCGGGAGGGCCAATGAGCAGTTCTTC

J: TRBJ2-2
V: TRBV9
size: -
D: TRBD2
CDR3: CASREGSTGELFF
DNA: TGTGCCAGCCGGGAGGGAAGCACCGGGGAGCTGTTTTTT

J: TRBJ2-2
V: TRBV18
size: -
D: TRBD1
CDR3: CASSPPYGQGTNTGELFF
DNA: TGTGCCAGCTCACCACCATACGGACAGGGGACGAACACCGGGGAGCTGTTTTTT

J: TRBJ1-1
V: TRBV6-6
size: -
D: -
CDR3: CASQGSNMNTEAFF
DNA: TGTGCCAGCCAGGGGTCTAACATGAACACTGAAGCTTTCTTT

J: TRBJ1-4
V: TRBV29-1
size: -
D: -
CDR3: CSAILHRGFNEKLFF
DNA: TGCAGCGCGATACTACACCGGGGGTTTAATGAAAAACTGTTTTTT

J: TRBJ1-2
V: TRBV5-6
size: few
D: -
CDR3: CASSLGEPNYGYTF
DNA: TGTGCCAGCAGCCTAGGAGAACCTAACTATGGCTACACCTTC

J: TRBJ2-5
V: TRBV30
size: few
D: -
CDR3: CACRGLGGTQYF
DNA: TGTGCCTGCAGGGGCTTGGGGGGGACCCAGTACTTC

J: TRBJ1-1
V: TRBV6-1
size: -
D: TRBD1
CDR3: CASSSRLGTGLKGFF
DNA: TGTGCCAGCAGCTCCCGCCTCGGGACAGGGTTGAAAGGTTTCTTT

J: TRBJ2-3
V: TRBV6-5
size: -
D: -
CDR3: CASGEWDTQYF
DNA: TGTGCCAGCGGGGAGTGGGATACGCAGTATTTT

J: TRBJ2-5
V: TRBV30
size: -
D: TRBD2
CDR3: CAWSRRERETQYF
DNA: TGTGCCTGGAGTCGGCGGGAGAGAGAGACCCAGTACTTC

J: TRBJ2-7
V: TRBV6-5
size: -
D: -
CDR3: CASSLDTSYEQYF
DNA: TGTGCCAGCAGTCTCGACACCTCCTACGAGCAGTACTTC

J: TRBJ1-5
V: TRBV30
size: -
D: -
CDR3: CAWTGGLGGQPQHF
DNA: TGTGCCTGGACCGGGGGCCTAGGGGGTCAGCCCCAGCATTTT

J: TRBJ2-3
V: TRBV7-9
size: many
D: -
CDR3: CASSARISTDTQYF
DNA: TGTGCCAGCAGCGCTCGAATTTCCACAGATACGCAGTATTTT

J: TRBJ2-4
V: TRBV27
size: -
D: TRBD2
CDR3: CASQPELAGGIAKNIQYF
DNA: TGTGCCAGCCAGCCGGAATTAGCGGGGGGAATAGCCAAAAACATTCAGTACTTC

J: TRBJ1-1
V: TRBV9
size: -
D: -
CDR3: CASSVEVRTEAFF
DNA: TGTGCCAGCAGCGTAGAAGTTAGAACTGAAGCTTTCTTT

J: TRBJ1-5
V: TRBV27
size: few
D: -
CDR3: CASSSRQRGNQPQHF
DNA: TGTGCCAGCAGTTCCCGACAGAGGGGGAACCAGCCCCAGCATTTT

J: TRBJ2-4
V: TRBV15
size: -
D: -
CDR3: CATSRDGDIQYF
DNA: TGTGCCACCAGCAGAGATGGGGACATTCAGTACTTC

J: TRBJ1-4
V: TRBV7-2
size: few
D: TRBD1
CDR3: CASSSGTGRNEKLFF
DNA: TGTGCCAGCAGCTCGGGGACAGGGAGGAATGAAAAACTGTTTTTT

J: TRBJ1-4
V: TRBV4-3
size: few
D: TRBD1
CDR3: CASSQVYRDREFF
DNA: TGCGCCAGCAGCCAAGTATACCGGGACAGGGAGTTTTTT

J: TRBJ2-7
V: TRBV14
size: few
D: -
CDR3: CASSQRGASEQYF
DNA: TGTGCCAGCAGCCAAAGAGGGGCCAGCGAGCAGTACTTC

J: TRBJ2-2
V: TRBV11-3
size: many
D: -
CDR3: CASSSTGELFF
DNA: TGTGCCAGCAGCTCCACCGGGGAGCTGTTTTTT

J: TRBJ2-1
V: TRBV29-1
size: few
D: -
CDR3: CSVPQAGSRHNEQFF
DNA: TGCAGCGTCCCCCAAGCGGGTTCGAGGCACAATGAGCAGTTCTTC

J: TRBJ1-2
V: TRBV7-2
size: -
D: -
CDR3: CASSPGVKGYTF
DNA: TGTGCCAGCAGCCCCGGGGTTAAGGGCTACACCTTC

J: TRBJ1-1
V: TRBV7-9
size: few
D: -
CDR3: CATGSPATKMNTEAFF
DNA: TGTGCCACCGGGAGTCCAGCAACCAAAATGAACACTGAAGCTTTCTTT

J: TRBJ1-2
V: TRBV28
size: -
D: -
CDR3: CASSLQADNYGYTF
DNA: TGTGCCAGCAGTTTACAGGCGGATAACTATGGCTACACCTTC

J: TRBJ1-4
V: TRBV4-1
size: few
D: -
CDR3: CASSQDRLPTTATNEKLFF
DNA: TGCGCCAGCAGCCAAGATCGGTTACCAACCACTGCAACTAATGAAAAACTGTTTTTT